This T cell receptor beta chain was recorded in a study of cytomegalovirus exposure and HLA in healthy donors. In the study overall: A prior analysis found 95 million to 140 million unique TCR beta sequences from around 200 million T cells.

A multiplex PCR was run with 60 Vbeta primers and 13 Jbeta primers. Data came from immunoSEQ multiplex PCR; TCRdb stores just in-frame clones and leaves some out. This sample has around 140,000 clones, with about 74% found just once. Germline CDR1 and CDR2: SGHKS and YYEKEE (reference sequence). The CDR3 consists of 11 residues. Healthy people donating bone marrow made up the donors. The clonotype comes from a man aged 35-49 years in good health and CMV-seropositive. Material: PBMCs. The rearrangement uses TRBV5-5 and TRBJ2-6; D is unclear. Written as DNA, the CDR3 is TGTGCAACGCGAGGGGCCAACGTCCTGACTTTC. Its protein is CATRGANVLTF.